This T cell receptor beta chain was recovered during a study of blood T cells in healthy people across ages. Germline lookup yields CDR1 SGHRS and CDR2 YFSETQ. Trimming pared 4 bases from V and 3 bases from J, leaving 11 bases between. The CDR3 covers 13 residues. At least 5.5 micrograms of total RNA were extracted per sample. With a J-beta primer mix and a sample-barcoded 5' primer, a second PCR ran about 6 to 11 cycles. MiXCR was run by TCRdb on the 5' RACE reads, yielding one entry per CDR3 protein. The table records about 780,000 distinct CDR3 sequences, 46% of them present only once. This chain connects TRBV5-1 to TRBJ2-7; D call uncertain. The clonotype originates from a man aged 80 or over in good health. Sequencing was done on a sample of blood. This chain's CDR3 is CASSVGQYYEQYF. CDR3 sequence (DNA): TGCGCCAGCAGCGTAGGCCAGTACTACGAGCAGTACTTC. Drawing the rest from reference TRBV5-1 and TRBJ2-7, the complete variable domain is KAGVTQTPRYLIKTRGQQVTLSCSPISGHRSVSWYQQTPGQGLQFLFEYFSETQRNKGNFPGRFSGRQFSNSRSEMNVSTLELGDSALYLCASSVGQYYEQYFGPGTRLTVT.